One sample yielded the 28 T cell receptor beta chains listed below, sequenced in a study of T cells in Graves' hyperthyroidism and ophthalmopathy. There were TCR beta CDR3 regions amplified from RNA transcripts. TCR CDR3 regions were first amplified by RT-PCR with HTBI primers. One entry per CDR3 protein results from TCRdb running MiXCR on the multiplex PCR reads. The table includes 650,000 to 700,000 distinct CDR3 sequences, 17% detected once. Source material: blood. The receptors shown here come from a man aged 50 or older with Graves' hyperthyroidism.

The chain uses TRBV24-1 and TRBJ1-1; 9 nucleotides agree with TRBD1. The V segment lost 9 bases and the J segment 5 bases; nucleotides outside the gene matches: 6. CDR3 size: 13 residues. CDR1 KGHDR and CDR2 SFDVKD come from the germline V gene. The CDR3 is CATSSDRGTEAFF. Written as DNA, the CDR3 is TGTGCCACCTCTTCTGACAGGGGGACTGAAGCTTTCTTT.

This clonotype has just a few counts. The V call is TRBV3-1, the J call TRBJ2-7, with TRBD1 matching over 9 bases. CDR1 is LGHDT, CDR2 YNNKEL, per germline (reference sequence). V lost 3 bases, J lost 4 bases, and 7 bases stayed unmatched. The CDR3 has 15 residues. The CDR3 nucleotides read TGTGCCAGCAGCCAGGGACAGGGCGCGATGTACGAGCAGTACTTC. Translated, it gives CASSQGQGAMYEQYF.

This clonotype was recorded at least ten times. The chain employs TRBV28 and TRBJ1-2; D is ambiguous. The ends were cut back, 5 bases at V and 8 bases at J, with 15 bases in the middle. Germline CDR1 MDHEN, CDR2 SYDVKM. The CDR3 runs to 13 residues. The CDR3, as DNA: TGTGCCAGCAGTCCGCCTAACGTAGGAGGCTACACCTTC. This encodes CASSPPNVGGYTF.

The chain uses TRBV25-1 and TRBJ1-4; D gene unclear. The CDR3 spans 15 residues. Germline loops: CDR1 MGHDK, CDR2 SYGVNS. V was clipped by 3 bases and J by 0 bases, with 8 bases between them. CDR3 in DNA: TGTGCCAGCAGTGACGCGGGAGCAACTAATGAAAAACTGTTTTTT. This sequence encodes CASSDAGATNEKLFF.

The J gene is TRBJ1-1, the V gene TRBV19; a possible D gene is TRBD1 (5 bases). The CDR3 is 13 residues long. Trimming pared 7 bases from V and 5 bases from J, leaving 14 bases between. Germline-derived CDR1 and CDR2 are LNHDA and SQIVND (reference sequence). The CDR3 protein is CASNSQGRTEAFF. CDR3 in DNA: TGTGCCAGTAATAGTCAGGGTCGAACTGAAGCTTTCTTT.

This clonotype was detected many times. V usage is TRBV28 and J usage is TRBJ2-4; D is tentatively TRBD1 or TRBD2 (6 bases each). V was trimmed by 4 bases and J by 6 bases, leaving 13 bases between them. The CDR3 runs to 14 residues. Germline V lookup: CDR1 MDHEN, CDR2 SYDVKM. CDR3 nucleotides: TGTGCCAGCAGTTCACAGGGACTGAGAAACATTCAGTACTTC. Protein: CASSSQGLRNIQYF.

To note about this clonotype: Given a much more abundant clone one base away, this may be a read error. The limits of the CDR3 on the DNA are not certain, so only TCRdb's listed CDR3 is given. This chain joins TRBV5-1 and TRBJ1-1. The CDR3 adds up to 14 amino acids, both ends counted. The V gene's germline CDR1 is SGHRS and CDR2 YFSETQ. This CDR3 reads CASSPWGWGTEALF.

This clonotype was seen many times. The chain couples TRBV6-1 to TRBJ2-7; TRBD1 matches 8 bases. Germline trimming cut 6 bases from V and 1 base from J; bases unmatched to any gene: 5. Looked up from germline, CDR1 is MNHNS and CDR2 is SASEGT. The CDR3 has 14 residues. This CDR3 is CASREDRASYEQYF. The DNA for the CDR3 is TGTGCCAGCAGGGAGGACAGGGCATCCTACGAGCAGTACTTC.

The chain links TRBV20-1 to TRBJ2-7; D not resolved. The CDR3 has 13 residues. Germline V CDR1 and CDR2: DFQATT, SNEGSKA (reference sequence). V lost 2 bases, J lost 3 bases, and 11 bases lay in between. The CDR3 DNA reads TGCAGTGCTAGACGCGGTCAGCGCTACGAGCAGTACTTC. Its protein is CSARRGQRYEQYF.

CDR3 amino acids: CASNYLSEAFF. The CDR3 DNA reads as TGTGCCAGCAATTATTTAAGTGAAGCTTTCTTT. The V call is TRBV6-5, the J call TRBJ1-1; D not resolved. This CDR3 has 11 amino acids. Trimming stripped 7 bases from V and 7 bases from J, with 10 bases between. CDR1 is MNHEY and CDR2 is SVGAGI in the germline V gene.

Many counts were recorded for this clonotype. The rearrangement joins TRBV2 to TRBJ2-5, with a tentative D call TRBD2 (5 bases). The V gene lost 7 bases and the J gene lost 2 bases, with 14 bases spanning the gap. Germline CDR1 is SNHLY and CDR2 is FYNNEI. The CDR3 runs to 14 residues. The CDR3 DNA is TGTGCCAGCAACGAAGGGAGCCCTCAAGAGACCCAGTACTTC. Translating gives CASNEGSPQETQYF. Full variable domain (rest looked up from reference TRBV2 and TRBJ2-5): EPEVTQTPSHQVTQMGQEVILRCVPISNHLYFYWYRQILGQKVEFLVSFYNNEISEKSEIFDDQFSVERPDGSNFTLKIRSTKLEDSAMYFCASNEGSPQETQYFGPGTRLLVL.

V is TRBV5-1 and J is TRBJ1-5; TRBD1 is a possible D gene (5 bases). Germline CDR1 reads SGHRS; CDR2 reads YFSETQ. The CDR3 loop spans 13 amino acids. V lost 4 bases and J lost 3, with 8 bases in between. CDR3 sequence reads: CASSVGANQPQHF. For the CDR3, the DNA is TGCGCCAGCAGCGTAGGGGCCAATCAGCCCCAGCATTTT. Drawing the rest from reference TRBV5-1 and TRBJ1-5, the complete variable domain is KAGVTQTPRYLIKTRGQQVTLSCSPISGHRSVSWYQQTPGQGLQFLFEYFSETQRNKGNFPGRFSGRQFSNSRSEMNVSTLELGDSALYLCASSVGANQPQHFGDGTRLSIL.

This clonotype showed up just a few times. The rearrangement links TRBV6-2 or TRBV6-3 to TRBJ2-1; 9 nucleotides agree with TRBD1. CDR1 is MNHEY and CDR2 is SVGEGT in the germline V gene. CDR3 length: 16 amino acids. V dropped 5 bases and J dropped 8; count of bases not matched to a gene: 13. For the CDR3, the DNA is TGTGCCAGCAGTAACACTCCGGGACAGGGTACCCATGAGCAGTTCTTC. This gives the protein CASSNTPGQGTHEQFF.

The chain carries TRBV18 and TRBJ2-1; D ambiguous. CDR1 and CDR2 (germline): KGHSH, LQKENI. Trimming removed 3 bases from V and 4 bases from J, with 7 bases in between. CDR3 length: 13 residues. In DNA form, the CDR3 reads TGTGCCAGCTCACCCGACAATTACAATGAGCAGTTCTTC. Amino acid sequence: CASSPDNYNEQFF.

The chain uses TRBV19 and TRBJ2-7, with D perhaps TRBD1 (6 bases). The germline V and J ends were trimmed by 6 bases and 0 bases, with 15 bases remaining between them. Per the germline V gene, CDR1 is LNHDA and CDR2 is SQIVND (reference sequence). The CDR3 is 15 residues long. In DNA form, the CDR3 reads TGTGCCAGTAGGGTACGGGACATGAGCTCCTACGAGCAGTACTTC. It is translated as CASRVRDMSSYEQYF.

This clonotype was observed at least ten times. This chain joins TRBV2 and TRBJ2-2, with D tentatively TRBD2 (6 bases). V shed 8 bases and J shed 3 bases, with 13 bases lying between them. Germline CDR1 is SNHLY and CDR2 is FYNNEI. CDR3 length equals 14 residues. In DNA, the CDR3 is TGTGCCAGCGCAGGAGGGGAATACACCGGGGAGCTGTTTTTT. Protein product: CASAGGEYTGELFF.

The chain joins TRBV10-3 to TRBJ1-2; D uncertain. The germline V gene encodes CDR1 ENHRY and CDR2 SYGVKD. The CDR3 runs to 14 residues. Trimming pared 3 bases from V and 2 bases from J, leaving 10 bases between. The chain's CDR3 is CAISETELNYGYTF. The CDR3 DNA reads as TGTGCCATCAGTGAAACAGAGCTGAACTATGGCTACACCTTC.

This clonotype has a handful of counts. The V gene is TRBV7-9, the J gene TRBJ2-5; 8 bases are shared with TRBD1. J lost 3 bases, V lost 5 bases, and 5 bases had no gene match. Germline V CDR1 and CDR2: SEHNR, FQNEAQ (reference sequence). This CDR3 region has 14 residues. The CDR3 loop is CASSLLTGEETQYF. As DNA, the CDR3 is TGTGCCAGCAGCCTATTGACAGGGGAAGAGACCCAGTACTTC.

This clonotype came up a few times. This chain connects TRBV28 to TRBJ2-6; D ambiguous. With 1 base removed from V and 1 base from J, the gap between germline ends came to 8 bases. The length of the CDR3 is 16 residues. The germline V gene has CDR1 MDHEN and CDR2 SYDVKM. In nucleotides, the CDR3 is TGTGCCAGCAGTTTATACGATGGGTCTGGGGCCAACGTCCTGACTTTC. Translating it yields CASSLYDGSGANVLTF.

This clonotype was counted between two and nine times. This chain joins TRBV9 and TRBJ2-3; D not certain. V was trimmed by 4 bases and J by 3 bases, leaving 18 bases between them. In germline, CDR1 is SGDLS, CDR2 YYNGEE. CDR3 length equals 16 residues. The CDR3 protein is CASSPEASPATDTQYF. DNA for the CDR3: TGTGCCAGCAGCCCAGAAGCCTCTCCGGCGACAGATACGCAGTATTTT.

The chain combines TRBV9 with TRBJ2-1, with 7 bases matching TRBD1. The CDR3 spans 15 residues. Germline CDR1 and CDR2: SGDLS and YYNGEE. Trimming removed 2 bases from V and 3 bases from J; junction bases left unmatched: 5. The CDR3 loop is CASSVGTEYYNEQFF. CDR3 in DNA: TGTGCCAGCAGCGTTGGGACAGAATACTACAATGAGCAGTTCTTC.

Notes on this clonotype: At one boundary the junction diverges from the germline segment, which might be a read error. The rearrangement links TRBV28 to TRBJ1-1; D gene ambiguous. This CDR3 is built from 12 residues. The germline V gene has CDR1 MDHEN and CDR2 SYDVKM. CDR3 bases: TGTGCCAGTAGTTTATTTCAGTTTGAAGCTTTCTTT. Protein: CASSLFQFEAFF.

This clonotype was counted many times. The chain uses TRBV2 and TRBJ1-6; D may be TRBD1 (5 bases). The V and J ends lost 2 bases and 1 base respectively, with 9 bases between them. Germline V gene data show CDR1 as SNHLY and CDR2 as FYNNEI. The CDR3 length is 16 residues. The CDR3 sequence: CASSEKGTSYNSPLHF. CDR3 in DNA: TGTGCCAGCAGTGAAAAGGGGACGTCCTATAATTCACCCCTCCACTTT.

J is TRBJ2-1 and V is TRBV7-9; TRBD1 matches 7 bases. V gave up 5 bases and J gave up 0 bases; unmatched junction bases: 7. In germline, CDR1 is SEHNR, CDR2 FQNEAQ (reference sequence). The CDR3 length is 16 residues. In DNA, the CDR3 is TGTGCCAGCAGCAACGCCCGGGACAGCTCCTACAATGAGCAGTTCTTC. Amino acid sequence: CASSNARDSSYNEQFF.

The V and J genes are TRBV28 and TRBJ2-5, with 7 bases fitting TRBD2. V lost 4 bases and J lost 4; bases outside the gene matches: 6. This CDR3 is built from 14 residues. Looked up from germline, CDR1 is MDHEN and CDR2 is SYDVKM. This CDR3 is CASSSPSGGETQYF. As DNA, the CDR3 is TGTGCCAGCAGTTCCCCTAGCGGCGGAGAGACCCAGTACTTC.

The rearrangement uses TRBV4-1 and TRBJ1-1; D gene uncertain. Per germline, CDR1 MGHRA and CDR2 YSYEKL. V was shortened by 4 bases and J by 0 bases, with 12 bases between the two germline ends. There are 15 residues in the CDR3. Written as DNA, the CDR3 is TGCGCCAGCAGCCTCTGGGCAGGCCTGAACACTGAAGCTTTCTTT. This translates into CASSLWAGLNTEAFF.

The V call is TRBV30, the J call TRBJ2-7, with D possibly called TRBD1 or TRBD2 (7 bases each). V shed 4 bases and J shed 3 bases, with 19 bases lying between them. CDR3 length: 15 residues. Germline V lookup: CDR1 GTSNPN, CDR2 SVGIG (reference sequence). CDR3: CAWTIRGDYFYEQYF. CDR3 sequence (DNA): TGTGCCTGGACTATCAGGGGGGACTACTTCTACGAGCAGTACTTC.

This clonotype was detected only a few times. J is TRBJ1-5 and V is TRBV20-1, with D possibly matching TRBD1 (6 bases). This CDR3 is 13 amino acids long. The germline CDR1 and CDR2 sequences are DFQATT and SNEGSKA (reference sequence). The germline V and J ends were trimmed by 6 bases and 4 bases, with 13 bases remaining between them. CDR3 amino acids: CSAAGTTNQPQHF. The CDR3 coding sequence is TGCAGTGCCGCGGGGACAACAAATCAGCCCCAGCATTTT.